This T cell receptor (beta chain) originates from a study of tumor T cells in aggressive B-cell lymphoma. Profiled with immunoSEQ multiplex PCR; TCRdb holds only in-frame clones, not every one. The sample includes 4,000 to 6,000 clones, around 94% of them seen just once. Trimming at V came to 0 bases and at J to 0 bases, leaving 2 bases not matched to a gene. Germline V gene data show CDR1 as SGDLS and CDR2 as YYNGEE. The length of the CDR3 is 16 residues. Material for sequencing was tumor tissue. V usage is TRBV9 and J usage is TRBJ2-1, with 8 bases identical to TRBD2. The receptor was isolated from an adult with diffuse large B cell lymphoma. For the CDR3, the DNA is TGTGCCAGCAGCGTAGTGGGGACTAGCTCCTACAATGAGCAGTTCTTC. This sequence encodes CASSVVGTSSYNEQFF.